The rows below give T cell receptor beta chains drawn from one sample of a study of T-cell memory formation after mild COVID-19. MiXCR, applied by TCRdb to the 5' RACE reads, yields one record per CDR3 protein. The table has 85,000 to 130,000 distinct CDR3 sequences, roughly 10% seen once. The sequenced sample was PBMCs or a T cell subset sorted from them (not recorded which). These receptors all stem from a man aged 18 to 29 who had mild COVID-19 (a few samples of this study predate the infection). Cell type and time point are not known. CDR3s include the opening cysteine and the closing phenylalanine or tryptophan. Part of the rows lack a size; the others show once, few, many or a class for expanded clones.

few,TRBV4-2,CASTLSGQGADTEAFF
.,TRBV7-9,CASSDALTDTQYF
few,TRBV3-1,CASSQDRGWYGYTF
.,TRBV9,CASTGSGGATDTQYF
.,TRBV7-2,CASSLIGYNEQFF
.,TRBV6-6,CASKKGLAHTDTQYF
many,TRBV12-3/TRBV12-4,CASQLGTKNIQYF
few,TRBV6-2/TRBV6-3,CASSRGQGNQPQHF
many,TRBV6-5,CASSLQGAGEQFF
.,TRBV4-3,CASSQYRDSSGYTF
few,TRBV19,CASSILQDTEAFF
.,TRBV3-1,CASSQNRGRYTGELFF
.,TRBV7-9,CASSSPISPQYF
.,TRBV19,CASSLGATSVADTQYF
.,TRBV5-5,CASSFGNLEQYF
few,TRBV7-9,CASSLAASGGQETQYF
.,TRBV12-3/TRBV12-4,CASRDPGGYTF
few,TRBV4-1,CASSPSFGTVNTEAFF
few,TRBV4-3,CASSQEGGSGHQVSGYTF
few,TRBV6-2/TRBV6-3,CATAAWGATMNTEAFF
.,TRBV6-2/TRBV6-3,CASSYGSGHSFGYTF
few,TRBV4-1,CASSQTTNYGYTF
few,TRBV6-5,CASSPGQGGVTQYF
.,TRBV7-9,CASSLVSSHTGELFF
.,TRBV4-1,CASSQGPRLSATGELFF
many,TRBV7-8,CASSTEMSYNEQFF
.,TRBV7-9,CASSLVIAGVYNEQFF